This T cell receptor (beta chain) was sequenced during a study of healthy donors' naive CD4 and CD8 T cells. Study at large: A new alpha primer set targeted every functional IMGT alpha variant. Study-level findings and limits: Positive CDR3 charge linked to CD4+ cells, negative to CD8+ cells.

A linear amplification protocol produced the TCR libraries from 400 to 550 ng of total RNA. TCRdb reprocessed the reads with MiXCR, giving one entry per CDR3 protein. Of roughly 200,000 distinct CDR3 sequences in the sample, around 80% were seen once. On this clonotype: Its specificity is unknown.

Sequencing input: naive CD4+ and CD8+ T cells sorted from blood, pooled from several donors. The source of this sequence is a pool of human donors in good health; the sample pools cells from several healthy donors.

As DNA, the CDR3 is TGCAGCGTTGAGGGCCGACTGGCGAACACTGAAGCTTTCTTT. It specifies CSVEGRLANTEAFF. The chain couples TRBV29-1 to TRBJ1-1, with D unclear. CDR3 size: 14 residues. The ends were cut back, 3 bases at V and 1 base at J, with 12 bases in the middle. The germline V gene encodes CDR1 SQVTM and CDR2 ANQGSEA.